The clone carrying this T cell receptor (beta chain) showed up many times. What it recognizes is unknown. Germline V gene sequence: CDR1 SGHTA, CDR2 FQGNSA. V was clipped by 6 bases and J by 1 base, with 12 bases between them. The CDR3 has 14 residues. The sample is drawn from a study of glioma-infiltrating T cells. Study context: Sequencing aimed for roughly 4.5- to 11-fold coverage of about a million peripheral T cells.

Amplification of TCR alpha and beta CDR3 regions from RNA used iRepertoire nested multiplex PCR. Tissue mRNA or PBMC total RNA, 100-400 ng, went into one-step reverse transcription and amplification. TCRdb processed the multiplex PCR reads anew with MiXCR; each CDR3 protein has one entry. The sample has 300,000 to 450,000 distinct CDR3 sequences; more than 35% are singletons. Whole-study results and caveats: Gliomas, especially low-grade, showed above-expected tissue-blood divergence; non-neoplastic patients showed below.

The material sequenced was glioma tissue, nonneoplastic brain tissue, or PBMCs (not recorded which). This clonotype originated in a human donor with low-grade glioma or glioblastoma, undergoing nonglioma brain surgery, or in good health (not recorded which). The genes are TRBV7-2 and TRBJ1-1; D unclear. The CDR3 spells CASSLARSNTEAFF. The CDR3, as DNA: TGTGCCAGCAGTTTGGCACGGTCGAACACTGAAGCTTTCTTT.